There are many counts of the clone carrying this TCR beta chain. Germline V CDR1 and CDR2: SGHRS, YFSETQ. The CDR3 has 14 amino acids. Between the trimmed V and J ends, which lost 0 bases and 4 bases, there was a span of 8 bases. The data are from a study of shared clonotypes between healthy human individuals. Assay: immunoSEQ multiplex PCR; the TCRdb copy retains only in-frame clones and omits some. The data contain about half a million clones, about 78% of them singletons. The sample consisted of PBMCs. The sequence was collected from a woman between 40 and 55 years old in good health. Some clones in this sample may be carry-over from other donors' samples. This rearrangement joins TRBV5-1 to TRBJ2-1; D is unresolved. The CDR3, as DNA: TGCGCCAGCAGCTTGGGACAAGCTTACAATGAGCAGTTCTTC. Translation gives CASSLGQAYNEQFF.